Listed below are T cell receptor beta chains from one sample, sequenced in a study of T-cell reconstitution after alpha-beta-depleted transplantation in children. TCRdb independently ran MiXCR on the PCR reads; one entry per CDR3 protein. The table records more than 550,000 distinct CDR3 sequences, about 11% of them present only once. The input for sequencing was PBMCs from the stem cell graft donor, taken from the stem cell graft. The receptors derive from a human donor who donated a stem cell graft to a child with acute myeloid leukemia. The CDR3 runs from the conserved cysteine through the conserved F or W. Fields, in order: CDR3 protein, CDR3 length, V gene, J gene.

CSGRGLQETQYF,12,TRBV29-1,TRBJ2-5
CASSPRPVSGELFF,14,TRBV7-8,TRBJ2-2
CSARVKNIQYF,11,TRBV20-1,TRBJ2-4
CASSLGGLGGAGELFF,16,TRBV12-3/TRBV12-4,TRBJ2-2
CASSADPDTNEQFF,14,TRBV9,TRBJ2-1
CASSPRLAGGFNEQFF,16,TRBV7-9,TRBJ2-1
CAISDGNQPQHF,12,TRBV10-3,TRBJ1-5
CASSLISDYGYTF,13,TRBV28,TRBJ1-2
CSARDRGGPYNEQFF,15,TRBV20-1,TRBJ2-1
CASSLQGGGFTGELFF,16,TRBV12-3/TRBV12-4,TRBJ2-2
CSLQSRGLSGGELFF,15,TRBV20-1,TRBJ2-2
CSVNRRGLRTDTQYF,15,TRBV29-1,TRBJ2-3
CASSQDLAGLAGAKAKNIQYF,21,TRBV4-1,TRBJ2-4
CASSQVGPGQGWNNEQFF,18,TRBV4-3,TRBJ2-1
CASSYSAGSYEQYF,14,TRBV2,TRBJ2-7
CSASGTQYF,9,TRBV20-1,TRBJ2-5
CASSLASAGGTQETQYF,17,TRBV5-8,TRBJ2-5
CASSGASGGSEQFF,14,TRBV3-1,TRBJ2-1
CASSVGSRGTGELFF,15,TRBV9,TRBJ2-2
CASSLEGTGDEKLFF,15,TRBV7-2,TRBJ1-4
CASTPSGGNQPQHF,14,TRBV6-5,TRBJ1-5
CAIRFGGFTDTQYF,14,TRBV10-3,TRBJ2-3
CASSSVGGRNEQFF,14,TRBV7-6,TRBJ2-1
CASSLDKSRPQHF,13,TRBV3-1,TRBJ1-5
CASSQAAGAYEQYF,14,TRBV4-3,TRBJ2-7
CATSRGRGGETQYF,14,TRBV15,TRBJ2-5